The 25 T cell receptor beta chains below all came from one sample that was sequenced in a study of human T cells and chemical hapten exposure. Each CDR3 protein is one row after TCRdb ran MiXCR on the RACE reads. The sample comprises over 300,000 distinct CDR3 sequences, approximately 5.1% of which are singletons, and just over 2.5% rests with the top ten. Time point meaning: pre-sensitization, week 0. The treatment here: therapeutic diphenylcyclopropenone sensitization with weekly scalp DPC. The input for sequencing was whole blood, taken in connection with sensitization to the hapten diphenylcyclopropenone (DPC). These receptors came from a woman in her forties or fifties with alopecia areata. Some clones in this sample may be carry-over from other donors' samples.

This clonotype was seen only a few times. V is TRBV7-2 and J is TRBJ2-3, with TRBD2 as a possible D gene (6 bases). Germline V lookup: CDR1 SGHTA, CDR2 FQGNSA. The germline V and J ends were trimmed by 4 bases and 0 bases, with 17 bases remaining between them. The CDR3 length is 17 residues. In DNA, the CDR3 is TGTGCCAGCAGCTGGAAGAAGTGGGGGACTAGCACAGATACGCAGTATTTT. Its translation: CASSWKKWGTSTDTQYF.

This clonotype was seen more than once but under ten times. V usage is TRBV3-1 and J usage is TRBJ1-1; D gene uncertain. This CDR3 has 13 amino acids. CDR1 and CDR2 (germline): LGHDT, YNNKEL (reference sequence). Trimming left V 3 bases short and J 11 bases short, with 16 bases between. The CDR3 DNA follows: TGTGCCAGCAGCCAGCCGGGAGGCAGATCTGCTTTCTTT. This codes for CASSQPGGRSAFF. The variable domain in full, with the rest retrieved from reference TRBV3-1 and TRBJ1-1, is DTAVSQTPKYLVTQMGNDKSIKCEQNLGHDTMYWYKQDSKKFLKIMFSYNNKELIINETVPNRFSPKSPDKAHLNLHINSLELGDSAVYFCASSQPGGRSAFFGQGTRLTVV.

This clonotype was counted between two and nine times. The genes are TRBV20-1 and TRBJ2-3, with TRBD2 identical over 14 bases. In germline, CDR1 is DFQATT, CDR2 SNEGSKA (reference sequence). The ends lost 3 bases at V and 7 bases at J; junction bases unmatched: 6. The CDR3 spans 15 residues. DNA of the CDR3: TGCAGTGCTAGCGGCGGGACTAGCGGGGGAAATACGCAGTATTTT. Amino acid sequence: CSASGGTSGGNTQYF.

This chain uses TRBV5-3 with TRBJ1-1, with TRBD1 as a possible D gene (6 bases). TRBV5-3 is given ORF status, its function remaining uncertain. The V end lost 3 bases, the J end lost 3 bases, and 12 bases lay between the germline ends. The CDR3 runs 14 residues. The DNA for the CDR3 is TGTGCCAGAAGCTCGGACCACAGGGACACTGAAGCTTTCTTT. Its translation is CARSSDHRDTEAFF.

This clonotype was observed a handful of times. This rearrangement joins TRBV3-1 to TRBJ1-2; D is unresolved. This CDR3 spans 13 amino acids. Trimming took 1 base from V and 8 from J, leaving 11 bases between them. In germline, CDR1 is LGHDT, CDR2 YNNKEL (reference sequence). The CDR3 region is CASSQAGRGGYTF. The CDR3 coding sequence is TGTGCCAGCAGCCAAGCGGGCCGAGGAGGCTACACCTTC.

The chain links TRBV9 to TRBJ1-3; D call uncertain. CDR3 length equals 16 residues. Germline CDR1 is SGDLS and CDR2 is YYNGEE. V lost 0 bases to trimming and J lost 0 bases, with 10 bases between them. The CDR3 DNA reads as TGTGCCAGCAGCGTAGATGGTCGGGGCTCTGGAAACACCATATATTTT. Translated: CASSVDGRGSGNTIYF. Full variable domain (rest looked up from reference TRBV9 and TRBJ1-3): DSGVTQTPKHLITATGQRVTLRCSPRSGDLSVYWYQQSLDQGLQFLIQYYNGEERAKGNILERFSAQQFPDLHSELNLSSLELGDSALYFCASSVDGRGSGNTIYFGEGSWLTVV.

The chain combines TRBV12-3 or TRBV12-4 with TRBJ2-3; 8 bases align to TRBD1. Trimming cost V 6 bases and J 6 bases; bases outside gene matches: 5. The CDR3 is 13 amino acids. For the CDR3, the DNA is TGTGCCAGCAGGCAGGGGGCTAGTGATACGCAGTATTTT. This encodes CASRQGASDTQYF.

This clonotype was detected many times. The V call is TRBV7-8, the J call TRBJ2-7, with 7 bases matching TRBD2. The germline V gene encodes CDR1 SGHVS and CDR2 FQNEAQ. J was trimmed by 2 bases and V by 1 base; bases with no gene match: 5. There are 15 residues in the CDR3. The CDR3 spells CASSLGSSGTYEQYF. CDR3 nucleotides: TGTGCCAGCAGCTTAGGCTCTAGCGGTACCTACGAGCAGTACTTC.

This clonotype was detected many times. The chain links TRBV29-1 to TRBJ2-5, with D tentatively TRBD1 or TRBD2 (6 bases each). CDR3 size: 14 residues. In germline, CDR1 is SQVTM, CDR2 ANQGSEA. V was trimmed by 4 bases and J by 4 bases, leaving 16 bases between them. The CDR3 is CSVGPSGGGETQYF. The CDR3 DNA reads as TGCAGCGTTGGGCCCAGCGGAGGGGGAGAGACCCAGTACTTC.

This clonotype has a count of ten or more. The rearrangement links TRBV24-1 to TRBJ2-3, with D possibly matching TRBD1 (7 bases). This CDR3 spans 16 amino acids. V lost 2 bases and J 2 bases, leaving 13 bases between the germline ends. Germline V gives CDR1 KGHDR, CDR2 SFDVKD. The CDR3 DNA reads TGTGCCACCAGTGATTACCCCAGGGGGGTCACAGATACGCAGTATTTT. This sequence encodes CATSDYPRGVTDTQYF.

The CDR3 here is CASSQGDIRTEAFF. CDR3 sequence (DNA): TGTGCCAGCAGCCAAGGTGACATAAGGACTGAAGCTTTCTTT. The rearrangement links TRBV3-1 to TRBJ1-1; unclear D gene. Germline CDR1 LGHDT, CDR2 YNNKEL (reference sequence). The CDR3 spans 14 residues. V dropped 1 base and J dropped 5 bases, with 11 bases sitting between them.

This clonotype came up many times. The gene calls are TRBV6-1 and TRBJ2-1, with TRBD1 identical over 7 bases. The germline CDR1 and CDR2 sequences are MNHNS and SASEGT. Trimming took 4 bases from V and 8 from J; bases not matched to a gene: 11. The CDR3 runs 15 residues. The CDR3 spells CASSALTGESDEQFF. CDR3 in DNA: TGTGCCAGCAGTGCCTTAACAGGGGAATCGGATGAGCAGTTCTTC.

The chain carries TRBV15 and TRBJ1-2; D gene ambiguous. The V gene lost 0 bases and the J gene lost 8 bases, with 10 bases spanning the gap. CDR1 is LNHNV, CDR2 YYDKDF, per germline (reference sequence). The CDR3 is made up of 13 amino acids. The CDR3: CATSRDPREGYTF. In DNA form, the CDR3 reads TGTGCCACCAGCAGAGATCCAAGAGAGGGCTACACCTTC.

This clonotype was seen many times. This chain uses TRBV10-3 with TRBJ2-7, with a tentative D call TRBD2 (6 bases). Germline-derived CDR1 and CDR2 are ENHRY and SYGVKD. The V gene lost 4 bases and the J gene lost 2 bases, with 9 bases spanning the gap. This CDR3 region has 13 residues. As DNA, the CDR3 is TGTGCCATCAGTGTGGGACTGACCTACGAGCAGTACTTC. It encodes CAISVGLTYEQYF.

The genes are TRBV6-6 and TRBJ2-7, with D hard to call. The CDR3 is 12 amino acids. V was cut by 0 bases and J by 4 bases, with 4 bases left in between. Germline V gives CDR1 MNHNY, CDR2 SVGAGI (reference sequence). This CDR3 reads CASSYSEYEQYF. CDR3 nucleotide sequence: TGTGCCAGCAGTTACTCAGAATACGAGCAGTACTTC.

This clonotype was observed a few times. The chain's CDR3 is CASTFSTGSELFF. Here the CDR3 DNA reads TGTGCCAGTACCTTCTCGACAGGGTCGGAGCTGTTTTTT. The genes are TRBV19 and TRBJ2-2, with 7 positions matching TRBD1. The ends lost 7 bases at V and 10 bases at J; junction bases unmatched: 9. Germline loops: CDR1 LNHDA, CDR2 SQIVND (reference sequence). The CDR3 is 13 amino acids. The full variable domain, in which reference TRBV19 and TRBJ2-2 provide the parts outside the CDR3, is DGGITQSPKYLFRKEGQNVTLSCEQNLNHDAMYWYRQDPGQGLRLIYYSQIVNDFQKGDIAEGYSVSREKKESFPLTVTSAQKNPTAFYLCASTFSTGSELFFGEGSRLTVL.

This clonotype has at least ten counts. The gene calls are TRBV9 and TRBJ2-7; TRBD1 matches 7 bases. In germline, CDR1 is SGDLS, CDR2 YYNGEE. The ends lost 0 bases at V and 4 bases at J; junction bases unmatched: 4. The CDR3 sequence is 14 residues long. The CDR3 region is CASSVGDREYEQYF. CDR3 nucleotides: TGTGCCAGCAGCGTAGGAGACAGGGAATACGAGCAGTACTTC.

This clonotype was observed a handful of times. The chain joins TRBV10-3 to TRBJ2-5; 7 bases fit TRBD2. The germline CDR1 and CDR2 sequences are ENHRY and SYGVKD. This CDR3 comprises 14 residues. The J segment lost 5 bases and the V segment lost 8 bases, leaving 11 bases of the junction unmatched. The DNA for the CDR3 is TGTGCCATCGGGGTGGAACTAGCGCTTGAGACCCAGTACTTC. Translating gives CAIGVELALETQYF.

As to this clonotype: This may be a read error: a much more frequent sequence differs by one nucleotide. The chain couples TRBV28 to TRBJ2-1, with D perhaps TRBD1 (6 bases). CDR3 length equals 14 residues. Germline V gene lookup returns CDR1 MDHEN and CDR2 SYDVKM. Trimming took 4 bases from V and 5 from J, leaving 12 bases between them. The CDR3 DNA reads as TGTGCCAGCAGTTCCCCAGCAGGGGACAATGAGCAGTTCTTC. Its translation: CASSSPAGDNEQFF.

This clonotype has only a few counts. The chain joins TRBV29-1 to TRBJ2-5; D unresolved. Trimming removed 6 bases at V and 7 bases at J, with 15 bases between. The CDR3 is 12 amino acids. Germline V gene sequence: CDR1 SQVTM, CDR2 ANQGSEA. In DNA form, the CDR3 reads TGCAGCGTCGGGCCGGTTGCAGGGACCCAGTACTTC. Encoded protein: CSVGPVAGTQYF.

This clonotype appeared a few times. CDR3 bases: TGCGCCAGCGGCCCACAGGGGCTAGAGACCCAGTACTTC. This codes for CASGPQGLETQYF. The genes are TRBV4-1 and TRBJ2-5, with TRBD1 matching over 7 bases. The CDR3 consists of 13 residues. From germline, CDR1 is MGHRA and CDR2 YSYEKL. The V and J ends lost 8 bases and 4 bases, in that order; junction bases with no gene match: 7.

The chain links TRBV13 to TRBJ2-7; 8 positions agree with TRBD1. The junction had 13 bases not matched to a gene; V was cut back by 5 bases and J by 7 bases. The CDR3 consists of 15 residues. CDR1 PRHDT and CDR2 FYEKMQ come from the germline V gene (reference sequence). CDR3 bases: TGTGCCAGCAGCCCACGACAGGGGACAGCTGAGGAGCAGTACTTC. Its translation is CASSPRQGTAEEQYF.

CDR3: CAISGTGNNSPLHF. The CDR3, as DNA: TGTGCCATCAGCGGGACAGGGAACAATTCACCCCTCCACTTT. This rearrangement joins TRBV10-3 to TRBJ1-6; 9 bases map to TRBD1. This CDR3 spans 14 amino acids. Germline assignment: CDR1 ENHRY and CDR2 SYGVKD. The ends lost 6 bases at V and 7 bases at J; junction bases unmatched: 4.

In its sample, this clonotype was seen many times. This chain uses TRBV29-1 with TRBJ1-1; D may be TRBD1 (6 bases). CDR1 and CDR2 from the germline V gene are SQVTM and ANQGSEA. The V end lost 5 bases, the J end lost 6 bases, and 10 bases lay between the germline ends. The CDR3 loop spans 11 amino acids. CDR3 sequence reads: CSVPRGPEAFF. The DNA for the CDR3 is TGCAGCGTTCCCAGGGGACCTGAAGCTTTCTTT.

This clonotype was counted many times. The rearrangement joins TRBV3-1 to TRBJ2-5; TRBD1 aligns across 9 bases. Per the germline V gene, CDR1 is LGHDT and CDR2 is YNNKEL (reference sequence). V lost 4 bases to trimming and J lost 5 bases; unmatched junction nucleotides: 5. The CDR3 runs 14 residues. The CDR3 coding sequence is TGTGCCAGCAGCCTCACAGGGGGCGTCGAGACCCAGTACTTC. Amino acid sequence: CASSLTGGVETQYF.